These 20 T cell receptor beta chains were all obtained from the same sample, sequenced in a study of cytomegalovirus exposure and HLA in healthy donors. PCR employed 60 Vbeta and 13 Jbeta primers. The assay was immunoSEQ multiplex PCR, and TCRdb's table has in-frame clones only and misses some. The sample lists 100,000 to 150,000 clones, about 74% seen once, with 5.8% in the top ten. The source material was PBMCs. The receptor source for this set is a woman aged 45-65 years in good health and CMV-seropositive.

The CDR3 DNA sequence: TGTGCCAGCAGCCGACAGGGACACACCGGGGAGCTGTTTTTT. Its protein product is CASSRQGHTGELFF. The chain is built from TRBV2 and TRBJ2-2, with 7 bases fitting TRBD1. The V gene's germline CDR1 is SNHLY and CDR2 FYNNEI. The CDR3 runs to 14 residues. After removal of 6 bases from V and 3 bases from J, the junction contained 4 bases not matched to a gene.

The chain recombines TRBV4-1 with TRBJ1-6, with TRBD1 as a possible D gene (5 bases). The CDR3 is made up of 18 amino acids. V was clipped by 4 bases and J by 0 bases, with 16 bases between them. From germline, CDR1 is MGHRA and CDR2 YSYEKL. CDR3: CASSPQAGSISYNSPLHF. For the CDR3, the DNA is TGCGCCAGCAGCCCACAGGCAGGGTCGATCTCCTATAATTCACCCCTCCACTTT.

The rearrangement links TRBV27 to TRBJ1-2; 8 positions agree with TRBD1. The germline V gene has CDR1 MNHEY and CDR2 SMNVEV (reference sequence). The CDR3 length is 12 residues. The V gene end was trimmed by 10 bases and the J gene end by 4 bases; junction bases not matched to a gene: 5. The CDR3 here is CATHRGGYGYTF. The CDR3 coding sequence is TGTGCCACCCACAGGGGGGGCTATGGCTACACCTTC.

The chain joins TRBV6-1 to TRBJ1-1, with D possibly matching TRBD1 (6 bases). V gave up 1 base and J gave up 7 bases, with 10 bases separating them. The CDR3 runs 13 residues. Germline loops: CDR1 MNHNS, CDR2 SASEGT. CDR3: CASSEGHRVEAFF. In DNA form, the CDR3 reads TGTGCCAGCAGTGAAGGGCACAGGGTTGAAGCTTTCTTT.

The sample holds one count of this clone. The chain links TRBV7-9 to TRBJ1-1; tentative D call: TRBD1 (5 bases). There are 15 residues in the CDR3. V lost 5 bases to trimming and J lost 0 bases, with 13 bases between them. Germline V gene data show CDR1 as SEHNR and CDR2 as FQNEAQ (reference sequence). In DNA, the CDR3 is TGTGCCAGCAGCATCGAGAACAGGCTGAACACTGAAGCTTTCTTT. Its protein product is CASSIENRLNTEAFF.

The rearrangement uses TRBV5-1 and TRBJ2-4; TRBD1 matches at 9 bases. The germline gives CDR1 SGHRS, CDR2 YFSETQ. The CDR3 covers 14 residues. J was trimmed by 8 bases and V by 6 bases; bases with no gene match: 9. As DNA, the CDR3 is TGCGCCAGCAATTTCGGACAGGGGCGAGACATTCAGTACTTC. Its translation: CASNFGQGRDIQYF.

The chain carries TRBV5-4 and TRBJ2-1, with D maybe TRBD2 (5 bases). V lost 4 bases and J lost 7, with 21 bases in between. The CDR3 covers 16 residues. Germline V gene lookup returns CDR1 SGHNT and CDR2 YYREEE (reference sequence). The CDR3 is CASSPRGGRGWNEQFF. CDR3 coding DNA: TGTGCCAGCAGCCCCCGAGGTGGTCGCGGGTGGAATGAGCAGTTCTTC.

The chain is built from TRBV5-1 and TRBJ2-2; D possibly corresponds to TRBD2 (5 bases). Germline V lookup: CDR1 SGHRS, CDR2 YFSETQ. The CDR3 is 15 amino acids. Trimming cost V 2 bases and J 6 bases, with 14 bases left between them. The CDR3 nucleotides are TGCGCCAGCAGCTTCGACGGGCCGAGGGCCGGGGAGCTGTTTTTT. Translation gives CASSFDGPRAGELFF.

This chain links TRBV2 with TRBJ2-3; no reliable D call. This CDR3 is 13 amino acids long. V lost 2 bases to trimming and J lost 6 bases, with 9 bases between them. The germline CDR1 and CDR2 sequences are SNHLY and FYNNEI. The CDR3 nucleotides are TGTGCCAGCAGTGAAAGTAGAGCGGATACGCAGTATTTT. The encoded protein is CASSESRADTQYF.

Ten or more counts support this clone. This chain joins TRBV6-5 and TRBJ1-6; the match to TRBD1 covers 9 bases. V shed 5 bases, J shed 9 bases, and the junction held 8 bases outside the gene matches. Per germline, CDR1 MNHEY and CDR2 SVGAGI. CDR3 size: 15 residues. The CDR3 DNA follows: TGTGCCAGCAGTCACCTAACAGGGGGCAGTTCACCCCTCCACTTT. This codes for CASSHLTGGSSPLHF.

This clone came up a few times. The chain carries TRBV5-1 and TRBJ2-3; TRBD1 aligns across 8 bases. The CDR3 contains 16 residues. With 4 bases clipped from V and 3 bases from J, the junction kept 10 bases outside the gene matches. In germline, CDR1 is SGHRS, CDR2 YFSETQ. Here the CDR3 reads CASSGLQGAGTDTQYF. In DNA form, the CDR3 reads TGCGCCAGCAGCGGACTGCAGGGGGCCGGGACAGATACGCAGTATTTT. Drawing the rest from reference TRBV5-1 and TRBJ2-3, the complete variable domain is KAGVTQTPRYLIKTRGQQVTLSCSPISGHRSVSWYQQTPGQGLQFLFEYFSETQRNKGNFPGRFSGRQFSNSRSEMNVSTLELGDSALYLCASSGLQGAGTDTQYFGPGTRLTVL.

CDR3 protein: CATRTGPNEKLFF. CDR3 DNA sequence: TGTGCCACCAGGACAGGACCTAATGAAAAACTGTTTTTT. The chain is built from TRBV6-6 and TRBJ1-4, with 7 bases identical to TRBD1. The ends lost 10 bases at V and 3 bases at J; junction bases unmatched: 5. Per the germline V gene, CDR1 is MNHNY and CDR2 is SVGAGI (reference sequence). This CDR3 is 13 amino acids long.

This clone was counted between two and nine times. J is TRBJ1-2 and V is TRBV6-5; D unresolved. The CDR3 totals 15 residues. V was clipped by 0 bases and J by 8 bases, with 16 bases between them. Germline V gene sequence: CDR1 MNHEY, CDR2 SVGAGI. For the CDR3, the DNA is TGTGCCAGCAGTTACTCCCCGCCGGCGGGAGAGGGCTACACCTTC. It translates to CASSYSPPAGEGYTF.

This chain joins TRBV29-1 and TRBJ2-6; 9 bases fit TRBD1. The J segment lost 1 base and the V segment lost 3 bases, leaving 4 bases of the junction unmatched. This CDR3 has 16 amino acids. CDR1 is SQVTM and CDR2 is ANQGSEA in the germline V gene. CDR3 amino acids: CSVDDRGASGANVLTF. In DNA, the CDR3 is TGCAGCGTTGATGACAGGGGGGCATCTGGGGCCAACGTCCTGACTTTC.

Note on this clone: Relative to the germline gene, one junction end is altered; a read error may explain this. V is TRBV7-9 and J is TRBJ1-1; maybe TRBD1 (6 bases). Germline CDR1 is SEHNR and CDR2 is FQNEAQ (reference sequence). This CDR3 region has 15 residues. The CDR3 region has the DNA TGTTCCAGCTCGAAAGGTGGGACACAAATCGCTGAAGCTTTCTTT. As protein: CSSSKGGTQIAEAFF. Combining the CDR3 with reference TRBV7-9 and TRBJ1-1 gives the whole variable domain DTGVSQNPRHKITKRGQNVTFRCDPISEHNRLYWYRQTLGQGPEFLTYFQNEAQLEKSRLLSDRFSAERPKGSFSTLEIQRTEQGDSAMYLCSSSKGGTQIAEAFFGQGTRLTVV.

The V and J genes are TRBV4-3 and TRBJ1-4; 7 nucleotides align to TRBD1. This CDR3 comprises 16 residues. V lost 0 bases and J lost 6; bases outside the gene matches: 7. Germline CDR1 reads LGHNA; CDR2 reads YSLEER. CDR3 DNA sequence: TGCGCCAGCAGCCAAGATCAGGGGGTCGGGCATGAAAAACTGTTTTTT. Translated, it gives CASSQDQGVGHEKLFF.

CDR3 protein: CAWSLGRWLEQYF. CDR3 DNA sequence: TGTGCCTGGAGTCTAGGCCGATGGCTCGAGCAGTACTTC. The genes are TRBV30 and TRBJ2-5; no definite D call. The last part of the DNA fits TRBJ2-7 better; the J call may be wrong. The CDR3 has 13 amino acids. Germline V CDR1 and CDR2: GTSNPN, SVGIG (reference sequence).

The chain employs TRBV7-8 and TRBJ1-5; 7 bases agree with TRBD1. With V trimmed by 5 bases and J by 4 bases, 11 bases remained unmatched. CDR1 and CDR2 (germline): SGHVS, FQNEAQ. The CDR3 contains 16 residues. The CDR3 region has the DNA TGTGCCAGCAGCCCTTCCTCGACAGGGTTAAATCAGCCCCAGCATTTT. It specifies CASSPSSTGLNQPQHF.

On this clone: One end of the junction is discordant with germline, which a read error may explain. V and J are TRBV18 and TRBJ2-1; a possible D gene is TRBD2 (6 bases). Germline V CDR1 and CDR2: KGHSH, LQKENI. The length of the CDR3 is 14 residues. The CDR3 reads CASSPLAVYNEQFF. CDR3 nucleotide sequence: TGTGCCAGCTCCCCACTAGCAGTCTACAATGAGCAGTTCTTC.

This clone was seen more than once but under ten times. This chain links TRBV6-1 with TRBJ2-7; tentative D call: TRBD2 (5 bases). Germline CDR1 reads MNHNS; CDR2 reads SASEGT. There are 13 residues in the CDR3. V dropped 4 bases and J dropped 1 base, with 8 bases sitting between them. CDR3 DNA sequence: TGTGCCAGCAGTGTCAGGACTTCCTACGAGCAGTACTTC. Translation gives CASSVRTSYEQYF.